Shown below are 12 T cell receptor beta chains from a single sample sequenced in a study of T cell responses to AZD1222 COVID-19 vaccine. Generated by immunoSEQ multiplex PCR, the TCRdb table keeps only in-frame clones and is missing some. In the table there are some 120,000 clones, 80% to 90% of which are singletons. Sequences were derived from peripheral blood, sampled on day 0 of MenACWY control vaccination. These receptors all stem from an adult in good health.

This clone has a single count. The CDR3 region is CASSLPTSGSYNEQFF. Here the CDR3 DNA reads TGTGCCAGCAGCCTACCAACTAGCGGGTCCTACAATGAGCAGTTCTTC. This chain joins TRBV3-1 (or the pseudogene TRBV3-2) and TRBJ2-1, with TRBD2 matching over 9 bases. The CDR3 runs 16 residues. Germline-derived CDR1 and CDR2 are LGHDT and YNNKEL (reference sequence). J lost 1 base, V lost 4 bases, and 5 bases had no gene match.

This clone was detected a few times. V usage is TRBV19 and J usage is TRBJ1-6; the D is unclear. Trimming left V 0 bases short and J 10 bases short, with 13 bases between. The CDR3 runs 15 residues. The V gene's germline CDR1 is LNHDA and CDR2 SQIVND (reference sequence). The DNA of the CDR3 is TGTGCCAGTAGTATAGATCCGCAGGTATACTCACCCCTCCACTTT. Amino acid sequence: CASSIDPQVYSPLHF.

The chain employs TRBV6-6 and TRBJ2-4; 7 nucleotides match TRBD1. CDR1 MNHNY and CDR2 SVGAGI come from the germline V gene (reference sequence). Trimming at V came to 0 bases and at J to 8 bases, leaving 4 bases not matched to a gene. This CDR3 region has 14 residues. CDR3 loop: CASSYSDRFDIQYF. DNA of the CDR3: TGTGCCAGCAGTTACTCGGACAGGTTTGACATTCAGTACTTC.

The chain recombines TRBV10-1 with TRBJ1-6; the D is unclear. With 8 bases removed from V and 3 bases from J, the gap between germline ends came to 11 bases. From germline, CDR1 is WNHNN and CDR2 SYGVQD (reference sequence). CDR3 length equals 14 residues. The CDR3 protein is CASGVWGYNSPLHF. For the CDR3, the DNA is TGCGCCAGCGGGGTCTGGGGCTATAATTCACCCCTCCACTTT.

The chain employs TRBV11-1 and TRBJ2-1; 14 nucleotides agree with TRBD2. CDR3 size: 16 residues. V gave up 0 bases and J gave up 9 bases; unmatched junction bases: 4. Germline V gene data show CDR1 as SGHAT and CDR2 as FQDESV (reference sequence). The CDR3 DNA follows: TGTGCCAGCAGCTTAGCGACTAGCGGGGGGGCCAGTGAGCAGTTCTTC. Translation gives CASSLATSGGASEQFF.

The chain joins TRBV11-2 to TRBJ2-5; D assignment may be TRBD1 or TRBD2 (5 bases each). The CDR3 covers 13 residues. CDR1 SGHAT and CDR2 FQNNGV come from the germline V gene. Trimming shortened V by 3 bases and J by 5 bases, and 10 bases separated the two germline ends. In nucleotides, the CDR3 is TGTGCCAGCAGCTTGGGGGATGGTGAGACCCAGTACTTC. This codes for CASSLGDGETQYF.

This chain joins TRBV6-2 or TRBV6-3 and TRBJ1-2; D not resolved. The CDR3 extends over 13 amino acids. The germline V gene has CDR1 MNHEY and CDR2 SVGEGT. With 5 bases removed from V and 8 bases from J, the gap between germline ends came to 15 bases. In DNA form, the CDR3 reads TGTGCCAGCAGTCGGACGGAGGGAGAAGGCTACACCTTC. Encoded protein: CASSRTEGEGYTF.

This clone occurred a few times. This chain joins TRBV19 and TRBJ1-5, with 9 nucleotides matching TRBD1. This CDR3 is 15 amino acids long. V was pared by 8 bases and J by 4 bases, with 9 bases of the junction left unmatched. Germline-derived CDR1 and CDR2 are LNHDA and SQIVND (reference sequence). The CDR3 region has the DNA TGTGCCAGTTATGAATCGACAGGGGGAAATCAGCCCCAGCATTTT. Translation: CASYESTGGNQPQHF.

The CDR3, as DNA: TGTGCCAGCAGTTCCCCGGGACAGGGGTTCTATGGCTACACCTTC. The encoded protein is CASSSPGQGFYGYTF. V and J are TRBV27 and TRBJ1-2; 10 bases map to TRBD1. CDR3 length: 15 amino acids. The trim removed 4 bases at V and 4 bases at J, leaving 6 bases unmatched. Germline V lookup: CDR1 MNHEY, CDR2 SMNVEV (reference sequence).

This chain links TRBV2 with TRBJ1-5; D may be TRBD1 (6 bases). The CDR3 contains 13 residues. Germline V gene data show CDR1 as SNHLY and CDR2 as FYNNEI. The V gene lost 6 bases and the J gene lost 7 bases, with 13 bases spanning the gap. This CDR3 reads CASSIQGRQPQHF. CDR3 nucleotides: TGTGCCAGCAGCATACAGGGTAGGCAGCCCCAGCATTTT. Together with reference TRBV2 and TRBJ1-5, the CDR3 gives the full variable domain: EPEVTQTPSHQVTQMGQEVILRCVPISNHLYFYWYRQILGQKVEFLVSFYNNEISEKSEIFDDQFSVERPDGSNFTLKIRSTKLEDSAMYFCASSIQGRQPQHFGDGTRLSIL.

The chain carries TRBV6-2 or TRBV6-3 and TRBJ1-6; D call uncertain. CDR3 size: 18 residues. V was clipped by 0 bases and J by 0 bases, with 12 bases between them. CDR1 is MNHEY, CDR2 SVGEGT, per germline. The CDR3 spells CASSYSMGGNSYNSPLHF. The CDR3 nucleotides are TGTGCCAGCAGTTACTCGATGGGAGGGAACTCCTATAATTCACCCCTCCACTTT.

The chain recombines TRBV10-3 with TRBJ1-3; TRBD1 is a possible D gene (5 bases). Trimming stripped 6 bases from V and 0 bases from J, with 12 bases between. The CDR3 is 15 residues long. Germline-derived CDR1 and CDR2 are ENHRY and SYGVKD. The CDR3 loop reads CAISRDGRSGNTIYF. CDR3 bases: TGTGCCATCAGCCGGGACGGCCGCTCTGGAAACACCATATATTTT.